This T cell receptor beta chain was sequenced during a study of cytomegalovirus exposure and HLA in healthy donors. About this clone itself: Antigen specificity is unknown. An end of the junction does not agree with germline; a read error may underlie this.

The length of the CDR3 is 12 residues. CDR1 is GTSNPN and CDR2 is SVGIG in the germline V gene (reference sequence). Some clones are missing from TCRdb's copy, which holds only in-frame ones; the method was immunoSEQ multiplex PCR. This table holds under 200,000 clones, 70% to 90% found once. General observations from the study: The study designated fewer than 200 TCR beta chains cytomegalovirus-associated. Specificity of three CMV-associated chains for CMV antigens was verified in vitro.

The sequence came from a young woman in good health and CMV-seronegative. Sequenced input: PBMCs. The chain recombines TRBV30 with TRBJ1-3; D is unresolved. This chain's CDR3 is CALSIAGNTIYF. The DNA of the CDR3 is TGTGCCTTGAGTATCGCTGGAAACACCATATATTTT.